This paragraph covers one T cell receptor beta chain sequence. What it binds is not known. The data were obtained in a study of cytomegalovirus exposure and HLA in healthy donors. These donors were members of the roughly 120-subject validation cohort, a group separate from the roughly 670-subject first cohort. Only in-frame clones appear in the TCRdb table, and some are missing; sequencing was by immunoSEQ multiplex PCR. The sample carries roughly 330,000 clones, about 90% recorded once. Findings of the study overall: Overall, under 200 TCR beta chains were annotated as cytomegalovirus-associated. Subsequent analysis revealed that first-cohort TCR clusters tended to co-occur in the 130 or so validation repertoires. Testing in vitro showed a few CMV-associated chains specific for CMV antigens.

Trimming took off 5 bases at V and 9 bases at J, with 16 bases between the two ends. Looked up from germline, CDR1 is MNHNS and CDR2 is SASEGT. CDR3 size: 14 residues. Sequencing input: PBMCs. The sequence was collected from a woman younger than 45 in good health and CMV-seropositive. V and J are TRBV6-1 and TRBJ1-4; D might be TRBD1 (5 bases). DNA for the CDR3: TGTGCCAGCAGTTATGGTACAGGAGGTCAAAAACTGTTTTTT. Amino acids: CASSYGTGGQKLFF.